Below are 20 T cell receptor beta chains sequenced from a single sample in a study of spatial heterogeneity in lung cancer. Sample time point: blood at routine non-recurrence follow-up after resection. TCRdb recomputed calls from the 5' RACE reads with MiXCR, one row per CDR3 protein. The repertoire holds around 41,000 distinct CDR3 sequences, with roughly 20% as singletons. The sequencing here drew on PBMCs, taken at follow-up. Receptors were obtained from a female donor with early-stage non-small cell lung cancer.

Here the CDR3 reads CSARDHWGRVTEAFF. The DNA of the CDR3 is TGCAGTGCTAGAGATCACTGGGGGAGGGTCACTGAAGCTTTCTTT. The chain employs TRBV20-1 and TRBJ1-1, with a possible D match to TRBD1 (5 bases). The CDR3 length is 15 residues. CDR1 DFQATT and CDR2 SNEGSKA come from the germline V gene (reference sequence). Trimming left V 0 bases short and J 4 bases short, with 15 bases between.

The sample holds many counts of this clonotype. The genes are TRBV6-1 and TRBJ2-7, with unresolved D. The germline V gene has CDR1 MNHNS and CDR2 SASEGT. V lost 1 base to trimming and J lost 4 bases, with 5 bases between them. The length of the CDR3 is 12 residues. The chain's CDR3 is CASSEVGYEQYV. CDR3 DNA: TGTGCCAGCAGTGAAGTCGGGTACGAGCAGTACGTC.

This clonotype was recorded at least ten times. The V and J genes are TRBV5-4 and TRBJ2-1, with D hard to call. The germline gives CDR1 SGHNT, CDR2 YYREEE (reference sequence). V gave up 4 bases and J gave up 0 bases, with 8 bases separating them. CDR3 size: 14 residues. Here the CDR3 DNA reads TGTGCCAGCAGCCCAAAAAGCTCCTACAATGAGCAGTTCTTC. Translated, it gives CASSPKSSYNEQFF. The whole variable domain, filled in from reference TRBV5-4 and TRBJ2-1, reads ETGVTQSPTHLIKTRGQQVTLRCSSQSGHNTVSWYQQALGQGPQFIFQYYREEENGRGNFPPRFSGLQFPNYSSELNVNALELDDSALYLCASSPKSSYNEQFFGPGTRLTVL.

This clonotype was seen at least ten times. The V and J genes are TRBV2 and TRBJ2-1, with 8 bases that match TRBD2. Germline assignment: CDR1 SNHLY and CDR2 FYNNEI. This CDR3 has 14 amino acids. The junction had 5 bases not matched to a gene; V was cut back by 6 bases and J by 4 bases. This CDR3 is CASSGTRGYNEQFF. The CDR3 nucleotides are TGTGCCAGCAGCGGGACTAGGGGGTACAATGAGCAGTTCTTC.

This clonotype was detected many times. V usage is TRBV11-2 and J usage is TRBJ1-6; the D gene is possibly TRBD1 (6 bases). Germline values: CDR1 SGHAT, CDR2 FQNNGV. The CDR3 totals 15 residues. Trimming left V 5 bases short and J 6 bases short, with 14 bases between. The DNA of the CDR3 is TGTGCCAGCAGCCGAAACACAGGGAGTAATTCACCCCTCCACTTT. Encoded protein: CASSRNTGSNSPLHF.

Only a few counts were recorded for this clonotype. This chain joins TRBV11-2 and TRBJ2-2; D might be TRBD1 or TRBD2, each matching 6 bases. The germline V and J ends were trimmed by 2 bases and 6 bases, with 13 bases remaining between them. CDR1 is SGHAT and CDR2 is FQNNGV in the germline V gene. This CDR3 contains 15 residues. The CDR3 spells CASSLRGAHPGELFF. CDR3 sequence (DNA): TGTGCCAGCAGCTTAAGGGGGGCGCACCCCGGGGAGCTGTTTTTT. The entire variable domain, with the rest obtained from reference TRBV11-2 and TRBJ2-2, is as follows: EAGVAQSPRYKIIEKRQSVAFWCNPISGHATLYWYQQILGQGPKLLIQFQNNGVVDDSQLPKDRFSAERLKGVDSTLKIQPAKLEDSAVYLCASSLRGAHPGELFFGEGSRLTVL.

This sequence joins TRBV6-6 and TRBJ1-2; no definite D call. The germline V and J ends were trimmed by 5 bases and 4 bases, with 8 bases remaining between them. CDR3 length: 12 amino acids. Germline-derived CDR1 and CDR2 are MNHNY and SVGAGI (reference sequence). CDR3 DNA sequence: TGTGCCAGCAGTGGACGCATCTATGGCTACACCTTC. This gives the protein CASSGRIYGYTF.

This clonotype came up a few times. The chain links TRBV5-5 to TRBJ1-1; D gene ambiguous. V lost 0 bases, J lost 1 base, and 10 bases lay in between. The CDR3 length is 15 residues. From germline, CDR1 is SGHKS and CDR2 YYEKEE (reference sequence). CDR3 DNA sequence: TGTGCCAGCAGCTTGGCCCTACAGTCGAACACTGAAGCTTTCTTT. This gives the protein CASSLALQSNTEAFF.

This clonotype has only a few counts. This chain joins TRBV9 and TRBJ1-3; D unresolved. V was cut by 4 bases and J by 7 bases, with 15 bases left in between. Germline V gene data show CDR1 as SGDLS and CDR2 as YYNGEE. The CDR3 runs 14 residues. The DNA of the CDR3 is TGTGCCAGCAGCCTGGGGAGCATCTGGAACACCATATATTTT. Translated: CASSLGSIWNTIYF.

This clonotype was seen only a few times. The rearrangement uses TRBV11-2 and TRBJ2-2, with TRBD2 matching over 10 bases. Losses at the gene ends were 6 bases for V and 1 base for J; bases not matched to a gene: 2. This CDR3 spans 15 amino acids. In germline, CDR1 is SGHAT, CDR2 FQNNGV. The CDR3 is CASRSGRGNTGELFF. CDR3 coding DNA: TGTGCCAGCAGGAGCGGGAGGGGGAACACCGGGGAGCTGTTTTTT.

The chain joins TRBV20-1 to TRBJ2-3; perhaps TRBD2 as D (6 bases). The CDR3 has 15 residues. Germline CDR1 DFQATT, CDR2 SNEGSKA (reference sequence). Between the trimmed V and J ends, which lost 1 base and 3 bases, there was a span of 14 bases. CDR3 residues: CSARGSGGKTDTQYF. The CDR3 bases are TGCAGTGCTAGAGGCAGCGGAGGGAAAACAGATACGCAGTATTTT.

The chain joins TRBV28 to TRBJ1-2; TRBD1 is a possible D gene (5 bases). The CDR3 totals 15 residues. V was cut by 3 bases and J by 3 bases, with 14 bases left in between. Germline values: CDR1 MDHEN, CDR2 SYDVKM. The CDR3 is CASSLTQRGDYGYTF. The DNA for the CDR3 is TGTGCCAGCAGTTTGACCCAGCGGGGGGACTATGGCTACACCTTC.

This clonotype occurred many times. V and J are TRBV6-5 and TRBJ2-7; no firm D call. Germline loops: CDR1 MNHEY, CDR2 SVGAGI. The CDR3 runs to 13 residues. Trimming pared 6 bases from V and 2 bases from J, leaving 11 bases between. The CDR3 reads CASSPRVAYEQYF. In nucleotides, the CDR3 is TGTGCCAGCAGCCCCCGAGTCGCCTACGAGCAGTACTTC.

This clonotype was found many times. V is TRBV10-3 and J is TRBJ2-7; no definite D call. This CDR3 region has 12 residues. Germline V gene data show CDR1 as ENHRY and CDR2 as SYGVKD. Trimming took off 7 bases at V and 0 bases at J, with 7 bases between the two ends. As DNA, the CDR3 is TGTGCCATCACCCCGTACTCCTACGAGCAGTACTTC. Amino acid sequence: CAITPYSYEQYF.

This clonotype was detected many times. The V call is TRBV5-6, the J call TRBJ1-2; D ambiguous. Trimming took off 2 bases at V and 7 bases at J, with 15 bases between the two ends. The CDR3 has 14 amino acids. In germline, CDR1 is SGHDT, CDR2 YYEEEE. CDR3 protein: CASSLPDGIAGYTF. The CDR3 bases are TGTGCCAGCAGCTTACCGGACGGTATAGCTGGCTACACCTTC.

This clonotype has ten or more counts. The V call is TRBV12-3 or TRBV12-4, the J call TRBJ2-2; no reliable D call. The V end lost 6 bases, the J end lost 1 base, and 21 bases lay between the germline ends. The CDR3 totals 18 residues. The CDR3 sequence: CASSSIDSTAKNTGELFF. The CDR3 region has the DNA TGTGCCAGCAGCTCGATAGACTCGACCGCGAAGAACACCGGGGAGCTGTTTTTT.

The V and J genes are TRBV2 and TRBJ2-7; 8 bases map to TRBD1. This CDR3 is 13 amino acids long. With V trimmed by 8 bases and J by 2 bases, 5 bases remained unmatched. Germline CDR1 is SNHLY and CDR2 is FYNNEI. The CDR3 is CASQGATTYEQYF. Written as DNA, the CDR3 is TGTGCCAGCCAGGGGGCAACTACCTACGAGCAGTACTTC.

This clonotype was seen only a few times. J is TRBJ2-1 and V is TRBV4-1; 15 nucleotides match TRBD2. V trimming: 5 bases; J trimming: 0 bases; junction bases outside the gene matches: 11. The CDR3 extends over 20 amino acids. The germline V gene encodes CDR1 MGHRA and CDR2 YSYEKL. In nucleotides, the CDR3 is TGCGCCAGCAGCTCGCCGGGACTAGCGGGGGGACCGAGCTCCTACAATGAGCAGTTCTTC. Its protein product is CASSSPGLAGGPSSYNEQFF.

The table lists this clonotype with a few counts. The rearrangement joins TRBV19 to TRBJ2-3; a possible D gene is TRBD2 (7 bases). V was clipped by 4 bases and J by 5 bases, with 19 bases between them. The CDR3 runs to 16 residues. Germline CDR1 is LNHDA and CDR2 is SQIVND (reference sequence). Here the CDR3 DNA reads TGTGCCAGTAGTACCTACTATGGGGGGGCTGAAGATACGCAGTATTTT. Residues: CASSTYYGGAEDTQYF.

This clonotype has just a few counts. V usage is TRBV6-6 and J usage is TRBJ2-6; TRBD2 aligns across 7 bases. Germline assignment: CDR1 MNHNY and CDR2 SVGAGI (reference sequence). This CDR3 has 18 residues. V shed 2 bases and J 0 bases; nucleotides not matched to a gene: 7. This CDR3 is CASSYGQRGSSGANVLTF. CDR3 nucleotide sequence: TGTGCCAGCAGTTACGGCCAGCGGGGTAGCTCTGGGGCCAACGTCCTGACTTTC.